This record covers a single T cell receptor (beta chain). The sample originates from a study of blood T cell repertoires in COVID-19. Using immunoSEQ multiplex PCR, the repertoire was profiled, and TCRdb retains in-frame clones only, with some absent. The profile shows 200,000 to 250,000 clones, 85% to 90% of them singletons. Sequencing was done on a sample of PBMCs or T cells enriched from blood (not recorded which). This TCR derives from a woman aged 50 to 60 in a cohort exposed to, infected with or recovered from COVID-19 (not recorded which).

The CDR3 sequence: CSVEDGLTGVEQFF. CDR3 sequence (DNA): TGCAGCGTTGAAGATGGGTTAACAGGGGTCGAGCAGTTCTTC. This chain links TRBV29-1 with TRBJ2-1, with TRBD1 matching 7 bases. The V and J ends lost 0 bases and 10 bases, in that order; junction bases with no gene match: 9. Germline V gene sequence: CDR1 SQVTM, CDR2 ANQGSEA. CDR3 length equals 14 residues.